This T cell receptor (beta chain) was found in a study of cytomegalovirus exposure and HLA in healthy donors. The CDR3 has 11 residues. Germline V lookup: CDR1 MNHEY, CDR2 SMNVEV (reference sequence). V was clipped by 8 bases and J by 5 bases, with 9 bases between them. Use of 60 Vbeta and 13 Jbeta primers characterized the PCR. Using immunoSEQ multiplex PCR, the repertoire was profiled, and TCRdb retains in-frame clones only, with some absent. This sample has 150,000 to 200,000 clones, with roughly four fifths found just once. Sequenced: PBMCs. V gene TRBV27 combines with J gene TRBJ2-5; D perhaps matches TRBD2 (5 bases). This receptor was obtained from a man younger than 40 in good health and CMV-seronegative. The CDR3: CASGEWETQYF. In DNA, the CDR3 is TGTGCCAGCGGGGAGTGGGAGACCCAGTACTTC.